This T cell receptor (beta chain) was sequenced for a study of cytomegalovirus exposure and HLA in healthy donors. Whole-study findings and limits: Cytomegalovirus status, reportedly, was diagnosed with high specificity and sensitivity by the classifier. Across all donors, roughly uniform sequencing depth was an assumption of the presence/absence analyses.

Both 60 Vbeta primers and 13 Jbeta primers went into the PCR. Sequencing used immunoSEQ multiplex PCR; TCRdb keeps in-frame clones, though not all of them. The sample consists of 250,000 to 350,000 clones, roughly 85% of them appearing once. Points on this clone: Its antigen is unknown.

The specimen was PBMCs. This receptor was taken from a man in his forties or fifties in good health and CMV-seropositive.

CDR3 nucleotides: TGCAGCGTTGGCGTATTGAACACCGGGGAGCTGTTTTTT. The encoded protein is CSVGVLNTGELFF. This chain uses TRBV29-1 with TRBJ2-2; D unresolved. Per germline, CDR1 SQVTM and CDR2 ANQGSEA. This CDR3 contains 13 residues. Trimming took off 4 bases at V and 1 base at J, with 7 bases between the two ends.